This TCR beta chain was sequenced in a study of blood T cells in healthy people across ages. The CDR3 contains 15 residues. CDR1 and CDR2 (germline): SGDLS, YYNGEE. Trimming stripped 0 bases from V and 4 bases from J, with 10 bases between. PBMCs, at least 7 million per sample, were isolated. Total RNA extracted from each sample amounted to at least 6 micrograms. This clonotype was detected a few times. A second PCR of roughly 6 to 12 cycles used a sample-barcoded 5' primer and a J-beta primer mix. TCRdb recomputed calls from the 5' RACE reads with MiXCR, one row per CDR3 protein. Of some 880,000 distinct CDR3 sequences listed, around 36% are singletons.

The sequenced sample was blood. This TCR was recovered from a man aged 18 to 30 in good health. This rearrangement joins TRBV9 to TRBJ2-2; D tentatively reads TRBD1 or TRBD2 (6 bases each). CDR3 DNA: TGTGCCAGCAGCGTAGCGGGGGCCGCCACCGGGGAGCTGTTTTTT. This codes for CASSVAGAATGELFF.